The rows below give T cell receptor beta chains drawn from one sample of a study of human T cells and chemical hapten exposure. In TCRdb, the RACE reads were re-called with MiXCR into one record per CDR3 protein. Among approximately 60,000 distinct CDR3 sequences listed, approximately 10% were seen once. The specimen comprised whole blood, sampled in connection with sensitization to the hapten diphenylcyclopropenone (DPC). Receptors originate from a woman aged 25 to 39 with alopecia areata. Some clones in this sample may be carry-over from other donors' samples. Each CDR3 is given with its conserved first and last residue. Each record gives: V gene, J gene, clone size, D gene, CDR3 DNA, CDR3 protein. A D gene is named only where the DNA matches it firmly. A row's size may be missing; if present it is once, few, many or a size class.

>TRBV5-4|TRBJ1-2|NA|NA
TGTGCCAGCAGCTTGGTAGACCGGACAGCCTATGGCTACACCTTC
CASSLVDRTAYGYTF
>TRBV29-1|TRBJ1-2|few|NA
TGCAGCGTGCGACGGACAGCCAACTATGGCTACACCTTC
CSVRRTANYGYTF
>TRBV28|TRBJ2-5|many|TRBD2
TGTGCCAGCAGTCGTAGCGGGAGCAAGACCCAGTACTTC
CASSRSGSKTQYF
>TRBV7-2|TRBJ1-5|NA|TRBD1
TGTGCCAGCAGCTTGGGACAGGGAAATAATCAGCCCCAGCATTTT
CASSLGQGNNQPQHF
>TRBV7-6|TRBJ2-3|NA|TRBD2
TGTGCCAGCGGTGGGAGGGGAGCCACTAGCACAGATACGCAGTATTTT
CASGGRGATSTDTQYF
>TRBV20-1|TRBJ1-2|many|TRBD1
TGCAGTGCTAGAGATGGTCGGGACAGGGGCTATGGCTACACCTTC
CSARDGRDRGYGYTF
>TRBV24-1|TRBJ2-2|many|NA
TGTGCCACCAGTGACTACCCGGGCACCGGGGAGCTGTTTTTT
CATSDYPGTGELFF
>TRBV15|TRBJ2-3|few|NA
TGTGCCACCTCAGAGCCCTACACAGATACGCAGTATTTT
CATSEPYTDTQYF
>TRBV7-8|TRBJ2-7|NA|NA
TGTGCCAGCAGCCACAGACCGACAACCCTACGCGAGCAGTACTTC
CASSHRPTTLREQYF
>TRBV5-1|TRBJ1-2|few|NA
TGCGCCAGCAGCGAAGACAGAACTGCGCACTATGGCTACACCTTC
CASSEDRTAHYGYTF
>TRBV4-3|TRBJ2-7|many|TRBD1
TGCGCCAGCAGCCTTTTTGGACAGGGAAGCTCCTACGAGCAGTACTTC
CASSLFGQGSSYEQYF
>TRBV5-4|TRBJ2-6|NA|NA
TGTGCCAGCAGCTTGGGGCGCTCTGGGGCCAACGTCCTGACTTTC
CASSLGRSGANVLTF
>TRBV20-1|TRBJ2-1|NA|NA
TGCAGTGCTAGTGGCTACAATGAGCAGTTCTTC
CSASGYNEQFF
>TRBV7-9|TRBJ1-1|many|NA
TGTGCCAGCAGCTTAGTTCAGACTGAAGCTTTCTTT
CASSLVQTEAFF
>TRBV5-1|TRBJ1-6|few|NA
TGCGCCAGCAGCTCAACCGGGTCACCCCTCCACTTT
CASSSTGSPLHF
>TRBV10-3|TRBJ1-2|NA|NA
TGTGCCATCAGCCAGGACAGTACCTATGGCTACACCTTC
CAISQDSTYGYTF
>TRBV24-1|TRBJ2-1|many|NA
TGTGCCACCAGTGATGCGCAAAGCGACAATGAGCAGTTCTTC
CATSDAQSDNEQFF
>TRBV5-6|TRBJ1-2|NA|TRBD1
TGTGCCAGCAGCCCGGACAGGGCGGGTGGCTACACCTTC
CASSPDRAGGYTF
>TRBV15|TRBJ1-5|NA|NA
TGTGCCACCAGCAGAGATTTTGGGGTGCCTGGCAATCAGCCCCAGCATTTT
CATSRDFGVPGNQPQHF
>TRBV29-1|TRBJ2-1|few|TRBD2
TGCAGCGTGGACCGGGGGGTTCAGGAGCAGTTCTTC
CSVDRGVQEQFF
>TRBV12-3/TRBV12-4|TRBJ1-1|many|NA
TGTGCCAGCAGTTTAAACAGGTACACTGAAGCTTTCTTT
CASSLNRYTEAFF